The 8 T cell receptor beta chains given below trace back to one sample, sequenced in a study of control samples from healthy donors and cancer patients. Repertoires were generated with immunoSEQ multiplex PCR, while TCRdb's copy carries only in-frame clones and drops some. The sample carries roughly 30,000 clones, more than 75% recorded once. Sequencing was performed on PBMCs. Receptors were obtained from a woman in her 40s with lung cancer.

CDR3 amino acids: CASRGRTQSSYEQYF. CDR3 DNA sequence: TGTGCCAGCAGGGGTCGGACCCAGAGCTCCTACGAGCAGTACTTC. This chain joins TRBV6-5 and TRBJ2-7; D uncertain. This CDR3 region has 15 residues. CDR1 MNHEY and CDR2 SVGAGI come from the germline V gene. Trimming took off 6 bases at V and 0 bases at J, with 15 bases between the two ends.

V is TRBV11-3 and J is TRBJ2-5, with D possibly matching TRBD1 (5 bases). Trimming removed 6 bases at V and 2 bases at J, with 16 bases between. Germline V gene lookup returns CDR1 SGHNT and CDR2 YENEEA. The CDR3 is made up of 15 amino acids. CDR3 in DNA: TGTGCCAGCAGTCTCATAAGGGGCAGTCAAGAGACCCAGTACTTC. This translates into CASSLIRGSQETQYF.

This clone was seen only once. This chain uses TRBV10-3 with TRBJ1-3; the D gene is possibly TRBD1 (6 bases). Trimming stripped 2 bases from V and 0 bases from J, with 14 bases between. Germline CDR1 ENHRY, CDR2 SYGVKD. There are 17 residues in the CDR3. The chain's CDR3 is CAISEAGAGSSGNTIYF. The DNA for the CDR3 is TGTGCCATCAGTGAGGCGGGGGCAGGGAGCTCTGGAAACACCATATATTTT.

The chain employs TRBV9 and TRBJ1-4; 7 bases agree with TRBD1. V was clipped by 0 bases and J by 2 bases; unmatched bases: 1. This CDR3 comprises 15 residues. The germline V gene encodes CDR1 SGDLS and CDR2 YYNGEE. The CDR3 nucleotides read TGTGCCAGCAGCGTAGAAGGGGGCACTAATGAAAAACTGTTTTTT. Translating it yields CASSVEGGTNEKLFF.

The chain recombines TRBV6-6 with TRBJ1-1; tentatively, D is TRBD1 (6 bases). The germline V gene encodes CDR1 MNHNY and CDR2 SVGAGI (reference sequence). CDR3 length: 13 residues. V was cut by 4 bases and J by 5 bases, with 11 bases left in between. DNA of the CDR3: TGTGCCAGCAGTTTAGGGGGTGGTACTGAAGCTTTCTTT. It codes for CASSLGGGTEAFF.

This chain joins TRBV28 and TRBJ1-2, with 7 bases aligning to TRBD1. Germline V gene data show CDR1 as MDHEN and CDR2 as SYDVKM. Losses at the gene ends were 6 bases for V and 5 bases for J; bases not matched to a gene: 0. The CDR3 is 11 residues long. The DNA for the CDR3 is TGTGCCAGCAGACAGGGGTATGGCTACACCTTC. Amino acid sequence: CASRQGYGYTF.

This clone was detected only once. The V gene is TRBV13, the J gene TRBJ2-7; 7 bases match TRBD1. J gave up 1 base and V 3 bases, and 12 bases lay outside the gene matches. Germline CDR1 PRHDT, CDR2 FYEKMQ (reference sequence). CDR3 length: 17 amino acids. The CDR3 coding sequence is TGTGCCAGCAGCTTCTTCTCGGACAGGTGGCATTCCTACGAGCAGTACTTC. Translation gives CASSFFSDRWHSYEQYF. The full variable domain, with the rest looked up from reference TRBV13 and TRBJ2-7, is AAGVIQSPRHLIKEKRETATLKCYPIPRHDTVYWYQQGPGQDPQFLISFYEKMQSDKGSIPDRFSAQQFSDYHSELNMSSLELGDSALYFCASSFFSDRWHSYEQYFGPGTRLTVT.

V gene TRBV9 combines with J gene TRBJ2-7, with TRBD2 identical over 7 bases. The CDR3 loop spans 15 amino acids. Per the germline V gene, CDR1 is SGDLS and CDR2 is YYNGEE. V gave up 1 base and J gave up 4 bases; unmatched junction bases: 8. This CDR3 is CASSVFGGEQYEQYF. CDR3 nucleotides: TGTGCCAGCAGCGTATTTGGGGGGGAACAATACGAGCAGTACTTC.